These T cell receptor beta chains were read from a single sample in a study of a mutant IDH1 vaccine in newly diagnosed glioma. Sequencing was performed with immunoSEQ multiplex PCR; in TCRdb, only in-frame clones are kept and a portion is missing. This table has approximately 50,000 clones, around 80% appearing once. Their antigens are not known. Sequencing used PBMCs, obtained from a glioma patient whose treatment included an IDH1 peptide vaccine. All receptors derive from a man aged 45-65 years with glioma. CDR3s include the opening cysteine and the closing phenylalanine or tryptophan. Each record gives: clone size, J gene, D gene, V gene, CDR3 DNA, CDR3 protein. D genes are given only for firm matches. Expanded clones get a size class; other rows say once, few or many, or leave the size out.

abundance: -; j_gene: TRBJ2-1; d_gene: -; v_gene: TRBV4-2; CDR3nt: TGTGCCAGCAGCCAAGTCCCTAACCGGGGCGCCTACAATGAGCAGTTCTTC; CDR3aa: CASSQVPNRGAYNEQFF
abundance: -; j_gene: TRBJ1-1; d_gene: -; v_gene: TRBV4-3; CDR3nt: TGCGCCAGCAGCCGCGGCAGTATGAACACTGAAGCTTTCTTT; CDR3aa: CASSRGSMNTEAFF
abundance: -; j_gene: TRBJ2-7; d_gene: TRBD2; v_gene: TRBV2; CDR3nt: TGTGCCACCAATACCCCATTTTCAAGCGGGACCTACGAGCAGTACTTC; CDR3aa: CATNTPFSSGTYEQYF
abundance: -; j_gene: TRBJ2-5; d_gene: TRBD1; v_gene: TRBV2; CDR3nt: TGTGCCAGCAGTGGGGGGACAGGGAAGGAGACCCAGTACTTC; CDR3aa: CASSGGTGKETQYF
abundance: -; j_gene: TRBJ1-1; d_gene: -; v_gene: TRBV5-1; CDR3nt: TGCGCCAGCAGCTTGGGGTTAACTGAAGCTTTCTTT; CDR3aa: CASSLGLTEAFF
abundance: -; j_gene: TRBJ2-1; d_gene: TRBD2; v_gene: TRBV5-1; CDR3nt: TGCGCCAGCGCTTTGGGGAGCGGGGGGAATGAGCAGTTCTTC; CDR3aa: CASALGSGGNEQFF
abundance: few; j_gene: TRBJ1-6; d_gene: -; v_gene: TRBV5-1; CDR3nt: TGCGCCAGCAGCTTGGTCTTATCAGGGCCGAATTCACCCCTCCACTTT; CDR3aa: CASSLVLSGPNSPLHF
abundance: -; j_gene: TRBJ2-1; d_gene: -; v_gene: TRBV5-4; CDR3nt: TGTGCCAGCAGCGTAACTACAGGGTTCGATGAGCAGTTCTTC; CDR3aa: CASSVTTGFDEQFF
abundance: -; j_gene: TRBJ1-2; d_gene: -; v_gene: TRBV7-3; CDR3nt: TGTGCCAGCAGCTTAATTGTCCAAGGGAACTATGGCTACACCTTC; CDR3aa: CASSLIVQGNYGYTF
abundance: -; j_gene: TRBJ1-4; d_gene: -; v_gene: TRBV7-9; CDR3nt: TGTGCCAGCAGCTTAGCGGAGGGGGTTAATGAAAAACTGTTTTTT; CDR3aa: CASSLAEGVNEKLFF
abundance: few; j_gene: TRBJ2-5; d_gene: -; v_gene: TRBV4-1; CDR3nt: TGCGCCAGCAGTAAAGGGCCAAGTCAAGAGACCCAGTACTTC; CDR3aa: CASSKGPSQETQYF
abundance: -; j_gene: TRBJ2-5; d_gene: -; v_gene: TRBV9; CDR3nt: TGTGCCAGCAGCGTAGCCCCCAATGGGGAGACCCAGTACTTC; CDR3aa: CASSVAPNGETQYF
abundance: once; j_gene: TRBJ1-5; d_gene: -; v_gene: TRBV18; CDR3nt: TGTGCCAGCTCACCTCAATATAGCAATCAGCCCCAGCATTTT; CDR3aa: CASSPQYSNQPQHF
abundance: -; j_gene: TRBJ1-6; d_gene: -; v_gene: TRBV2; CDR3nt: TGTGCCAGCAGTGATGCAGGGAGATCACCCCTCCACTTT; CDR3aa: CASSDAGRSPLHF